A selection of T cell receptor beta chains follows, all from one sample in a study of OX40 agonist ivuxolimab in advanced cancers. The protocol was immunoSEQ multiplex PCR, while the TCRdb copy is restricted to in-frame clones and leaves out a portion. Of 100,000 to 130,000 clones in the sample, approximately 89% were seen once. The specimen comprised CD4+ or CD8+ T cells sorted from blood, sampled in a trial of the OX40 agonist ivuxolimab. The receptors shown here come from an adult with an advanced solid tumor such as melanoma, head and neck, liver or kidney cancer. The CDR3 runs from the conserved cysteine through the conserved F or W. Each record gives: J gene, D gene, clone size, V gene, CDR3 protein, CDR3 DNA. A D gene is named only where the DNA matches it firmly. Size values are once, few and many counts, or a class for expanded clones, and some rows have none.

J gene: TRBJ2-1
D gene: .
clone size: .
V gene: TRBV7-3
CDR3 protein: CASSLLGPGGNEQFF
CDR3 DNA: TGTGCCAGCAGCTTACTAGGACCCGGGGGCAATGAGCAGTTCTTC

J gene: TRBJ2-1
D gene: TRBD2
clone size: .
V gene: TRBV29-1
CDR3 protein: CSVETASGSPYEQFF
CDR3 DNA: TGCAGCGTTGAAACGGCTAGCGGGAGTCCTTATGAGCAGTTCTTC

J gene: TRBJ2-3
D gene: TRBD1
clone size: .
V gene: TRBV28
CDR3 protein: CASSLYRQGTFTDTQYF
CDR3 DNA: TGTGCCAGCAGTTTGTACAGACAGGGGACCTTCACAGATACGCAGTATTTT

J gene: TRBJ2-2
D gene: .
clone size: .
V gene: TRBV7-9
CDR3 protein: CASSPQGAATGELFF
CDR3 DNA: TGTGCCAGCAGCCCCCAAGGGGCGGCCACCGGGGAGCTGTTTTTT

J gene: TRBJ1-4
D gene: TRBD1
clone size: .
V gene: TRBV20-1
CDR3 protein: CRGQGGEKLFF
CDR3 DNA: TGCAGAGGACAGGGCGGGGAAAAACTGTTTTTT

J gene: TRBJ2-7
D gene: TRBD2
clone size: .
V gene: TRBV6-6
CDR3 protein: CASSRLAGQDEQYF
CDR3 DNA: TGTGCCAGCAGTCGACTAGCGGGACAGGACGAGCAGTACTTC

J gene: TRBJ2-3
D gene: .
clone size: .
V gene: TRBV19
CDR3 protein: CASSPLAVRDTQYF
CDR3 DNA: TGTGCCAGTAGCCCACTAGCCGTTAGAGATACGCAGTATTTT

J gene: TRBJ2-7
D gene: TRBD2
clone size: .
V gene: TRBV5-8
CDR3 protein: CASSRAGGPYEQYF
CDR3 DNA: TGTGCCAGCAGTCGAGCGGGAGGGCCCTACGAGCAGTACTTC

J gene: TRBJ2-5
D gene: .
clone size: .
V gene: TRBV18
CDR3 protein: CASSQTSFETQYF
CDR3 DNA: TGTGCCAGCTCACAGACTAGTTTCGAGACCCAGTACTTC

J gene: TRBJ2-1
D gene: TRBD2
clone size: .
V gene: TRBV29-1
CDR3 protein: CSVAGGGHEQFF
CDR3 DNA: TGCAGCGTTGCCGGGGGAGGGCATGAGCAGTTCTTC

J gene: TRBJ1-3
D gene: .
clone size: .
V gene: TRBV7-9
CDR3 protein: CASSSPLAGGDSGNTIYF
CDR3 DNA: TGTGCCAGCAGCTCTCCTTTGGCGGGGGGAGACTCTGGAAACACCATATATTTT

J gene: TRBJ2-5
D gene: .
clone size: .
V gene: TRBV5-1
CDR3 protein: CASSLHPGFEETQYF
CDR3 DNA: TGCGCCAGCAGCTTACATCCAGGGTTTGAGGAGACCCAGTACTTC

J gene: TRBJ2-2
D gene: TRBD1
clone size: .
V gene: TRBV5-1
CDR3 protein: CASSFRGTGDPGELFF
CDR3 DNA: TGCGCCAGCAGCTTTCGGGGGACAGGGGACCCCGGGGAGCTGTTTTTT

J gene: TRBJ2-3
D gene: .
clone size: .
V gene: TRBV27
CDR3 protein: CASKSTDTQYF
CDR3 DNA: TGTGCCAGCAAAAGCACAGATACGCAGTATTTT

J gene: TRBJ2-1
D gene: TRBD2
clone size: .
V gene: TRBV19
CDR3 protein: CASSIRPSGRKDEQFF
CDR3 DNA: TGTGCCAGTAGTATTCGACCTAGCGGGAGGAAAGATGAGCAGTTCTTC

J gene: TRBJ1-2
D gene: .
clone size: .
V gene: TRBV20-1
CDR3 protein: CSARADYGYTF
CDR3 DNA: TGCAGTGCTAGAGCCGACTATGGCTACACCTTC

J gene: TRBJ1-3
D gene: TRBD1
clone size: .
V gene: TRBV19
CDR3 protein: CATSDRASGNTIYF
CDR3 DNA: TGTGCCACCTCGGACAGGGCCTCTGGAAACACCATATATTTT

J gene: TRBJ2-1
D gene: .
clone size: .
V gene: TRBV11-2
CDR3 protein: CASSSSLGATMFF
CDR3 DNA: TGTGCCAGCAGCTCCTCCCTCGGCGCCACAATGTTCTTC

J gene: TRBJ1-5
D gene: TRBD1
clone size: .
V gene: TRBV6-6
CDR3 protein: CASSYGTASNQPQHF
CDR3 DNA: TGTGCCAGCAGTTACGGGACAGCTAGCAATCAGCCCCAGCATTTT

J gene: TRBJ2-7
D gene: TRBD2
clone size: .
V gene: TRBV4-2
CDR3 protein: CASSQEGQAGGTSYEQYF
CDR3 DNA: TGTGCCAGCAGCCAAGAGGGGCAGGCGGGAGGTACCTCCTACGAGCAGTACTTC

J gene: TRBJ1-3
D gene: .
clone size: .
V gene: TRBV19
CDR3 protein: CASSIGNSGNTIYF
CDR3 DNA: TGTGCCAGTAGTATCGGGAACTCTGGAAACACCATATATTTT

J gene: TRBJ2-5
D gene: .
clone size: once
V gene: TRBV2
CDR3 protein: CASRVPVPYQETQYF
CDR3 DNA: TGTGCCAGCCGGGTCCCCGTCCCGTACCAAGAGACCCAGTACTTC

J gene: TRBJ2-3
D gene: TRBD2
clone size: once
V gene: TRBV6-6
CDR3 protein: CASSLRGETGTDTQYF
CDR3 DNA: TGTGCCAGCAGTCTCCGGGGGGAGACAGGCACAGATACGCAGTATTTT

J gene: TRBJ1-6
D gene: TRBD1
clone size: .
V gene: TRBV9
CDR3 protein: CASSEGQMAPLHF
CDR3 DNA: TGTGCCAGCAGCGAGGGACAGATGGCACCCCTCCACTTT

J gene: TRBJ1-4
D gene: TRBD1
clone size: .
V gene: TRBV9
CDR3 protein: CASSTGTGFGKLFF
CDR3 DNA: TGTGCCAGCAGCACCGGGACAGGGTTTGGAAAACTGTTTTTT

J gene: TRBJ2-7
D gene: .
clone size: .
V gene: TRBV5-1
CDR3 protein: CASSLDPGLYEQYF
CDR3 DNA: TGCGCCAGCAGCTTGGACCCAGGGCTCTACGAGCAGTACTTC

J gene: TRBJ2-2
D gene: TRBD2
clone size: .
V gene: TRBV7-9
CDR3 protein: CASSLERELNTGELFF
CDR3 DNA: TGTGCCAGCAGCTTAGAGCGGGAGTTAAACACCGGGGAGCTGTTTTTT

J gene: TRBJ2-7
D gene: TRBD1
clone size: once
V gene: TRBV6-6
CDR3 protein: CASSYGTGQNEQYF
CDR3 DNA: TGTGCCAGCAGTTACGGGACAGGGCAGAACGAGCAGTACTTC

J gene: TRBJ2-2
D gene: .
clone size: .
V gene: TRBV15
CDR3 protein: CATSSAPTLGELFF
CDR3 DNA: TGTGCCACCAGCAGTGCCCCCACGTTGGGGGAGCTGTTTTTT

J gene: TRBJ1-1
D gene: .
clone size: .
V gene: TRBV7-9
CDR3 protein: CATLQGSTEAFF
CDR3 DNA: TGTGCCACGTTGCAGGGCTCAACTGAAGCTTTCTTT

J gene: TRBJ2-2
D gene: TRBD2
clone size: .
V gene: TRBV13
CDR3 protein: CASSDEPVAGVGTGELFF
CDR3 DNA: TGTGCCAGCAGCGACGAACCCGTGGCGGGAGTGGGGACCGGGGAGCTGTTTTTT

J gene: TRBJ2-1
D gene: .
clone size: .
V gene: TRBV25-1
CDR3 protein: CASSASIARRNNEQFF
CDR3 DNA: TGTGCCAGCAGTGCCTCAATTGCTAGGCGGAACAATGAGCAGTTCTTC

J gene: TRBJ2-3
D gene: TRBD2
clone size: .
V gene: TRBV9
CDR3 protein: CASSPHSSGRAADTQYF
CDR3 DNA: TGTGCCAGCAGCCCCCACAGCAGCGGGAGGGCTGCAGATACGCAGTATTTT

J gene: TRBJ1-5
D gene: .
clone size: .
V gene: TRBV28
CDR3 protein: CASLDPGLNQPQHF
CDR3 DNA: TGTGCCAGCCTGGACCCGGGGCTCAATCAGCCCCAGCATTTT

J gene: TRBJ2-3
D gene: .
clone size: .
V gene: TRBV6-1
CDR3 protein: CASSEGGEDTQYF
CDR3 DNA: TGTGCCAGCAGTGAAGGCGGGGAAGATACGCAGTATTTT

J gene: TRBJ1-3
D gene: .
clone size: .
V gene: TRBV7-9
CDR3 protein: CASGSAKPVHSGNTIYF
CDR3 DNA: TGTGCCAGTGGCTCAGCTAAACCGGTACACTCTGGAAACACCATATATTTT

J gene: TRBJ1-1
D gene: .
clone size: .
V gene: TRBV7-2
CDR3 protein: CASSLTQDTEAFF
CDR3 DNA: TGTGCCAGCAGCTTAACCCAGGACACTGAAGCTTTCTTT

J gene: TRBJ1-3
D gene: .
clone size: .
V gene: TRBV25-1
CDR3 protein: CASSELGGQGSGNTIYF
CDR3 DNA: TGTGCCAGCAGTGAATTGGGTGGGCAGGGGTCTGGAAACACCATATATTTT

J gene: TRBJ2-1
D gene: TRBD1
clone size: .
V gene: TRBV19
CDR3 protein: CASSSRTGGSHNEQFF
CDR3 DNA: TGTGCCAGTAGTTCCCGGACAGGGGGGAGCCACAATGAGCAGTTCTTC

J gene: TRBJ2-1
D gene: TRBD1
clone size: .
V gene: TRBV6-4
CDR3 protein: CASSEGTGNREQFF
CDR3 DNA: TGTGCCAGCAGTGAGGGGACAGGGAACCGTGAGCAGTTCTTC

J gene: TRBJ1-2
D gene: .
clone size: .
V gene: TRBV28
CDR3 protein: CASGQRDGIYGYTF
CDR3 DNA: TGTGCCAGCGGACAGAGGGACGGAATTTATGGCTACACCTTC

J gene: TRBJ1-2
D gene: .
clone size: .
V gene: TRBV7-2
CDR3 protein: CASSSTLGNYGYTF
CDR3 DNA: TGTGCCAGCAGCTCGACGCTGGGTAACTATGGCTACACCTTC

J gene: TRBJ1-4
D gene: .
clone size: .
V gene: TRBV6-6
CDR3 protein: CASSYPGVVNGEKLFF
CDR3 DNA: TGTGCCAGCAGTTACCCGGGGGTAGTGAATGGCGAAAAACTGTTTTTT

J gene: TRBJ1-1
D gene: .
clone size: .
V gene: TRBV7-2
CDR3 protein: CASSYTGGRAEAFF
CDR3 DNA: TGTGCCAGCAGCTATACGGGGGGGCGGGCTGAAGCTTTCTTT